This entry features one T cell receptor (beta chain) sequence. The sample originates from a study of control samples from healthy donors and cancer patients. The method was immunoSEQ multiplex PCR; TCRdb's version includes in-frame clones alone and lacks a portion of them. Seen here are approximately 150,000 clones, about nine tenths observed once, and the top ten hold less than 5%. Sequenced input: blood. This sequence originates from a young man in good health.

The CDR3 sequence: CASSLGQLDQPQHF. The CDR3 nucleotides read TGTGCCAGCAGCTTGGGACAGCTAGATCAGCCCCAGCATTTT. V gene TRBV7-9 combines with J gene TRBJ1-5; 7 bases align to TRBD1. The CDR3 has 14 residues. Looked up from germline, CDR1 is SEHNR and CDR2 is FQNEAQ (reference sequence). V shed 3 bases and J 5 bases; nucleotides not matched to a gene: 4.